The T cell receptor (beta chain) under discussion was sequenced for a study of OX40 agonist ivuxolimab in advanced cancers. Produced via immunoSEQ multiplex PCR; TCRdb's table is partial and in-frame only. The data contain some 64,000 clones, 87% of them singletons. This clone was found a few times. The CDR3 has 14 amino acids. Trimming took 3 bases from V and 8 from J; bases not matched to a gene: 6. Germline V gene sequence: CDR1 LNHDA, CDR2 SQIVND (reference sequence). The source was CD4+ or CD8+ T cells sorted from blood, collected in a trial of the OX40 agonist ivuxolimab. The chain links TRBV19 to TRBJ1-2; 10 nucleotides match TRBD1. The sequence was obtained from an adult with an advanced solid tumor such as melanoma, head and neck, liver or kidney cancer. CDR3 region: CASSMGQGSYGYTF. CDR3 in DNA: TGTGCCAGTAGTATGGGACAGGGGTCCTACGGCTACACCTTC.